The 10 T cell receptor beta chains reported below all come from one sample, sequenced in a study of shared clonotypes between healthy human individuals. Repertoires were generated with immunoSEQ multiplex PCR, while TCRdb's copy carries only in-frame clones and drops some. Counted here are 2 million to 2.5 million clones, 80% to 95% occurring once; the ten biggest clones make up 0.39%. The sequenced material came from naive CD4+ T cells from PBMCs. Regarding subset: CD45RA+ positively selected. The origin of the receptors is a man between 18 and 29 years old in good health. Some clones in this sample may be carry-over from other donors' samples.

The chain couples TRBV30 to TRBJ1-4; 10 nucleotides line up with TRBD1. There are 14 residues in the CDR3. The trim removed 1 base at V and 8 bases at J, leaving 4 bases unmatched. Per germline, CDR1 GTSNPN and CDR2 SVGIG (reference sequence). The CDR3 DNA sequence: TGTGCCTGGAGTGGGACAGGGGGAGGCGAAAAACTGTTTTTT. Its translation: CAWSGTGGGEKLFF.

The CDR3 DNA follows: TGTGCCGTCCGGGACAGAAGCTCCTACGAGCAGTACTTC. This translates into CAVRDRSSYEQYF. The chain is built from TRBV6-1 and TRBJ2-7, with 7 bases aligning to TRBD1. Germline V gene data show CDR1 as MNHNS and CDR2 as SASEGT. The CDR3 has 13 amino acids. V trimming: 11 bases; J trimming: 0 bases; junction bases outside the gene matches: 7.

In regard to this clone: This same CDR3 is encoded by further DNA sequences in the sample. V usage is TRBV5-4 and J usage is TRBJ2-7, with TRBD2 as a possible D gene (5 bases). In germline, CDR1 is SGHNT, CDR2 YYREEE (reference sequence). There are 14 residues in the CDR3. Between the trimmed V and J ends, which lost 0 bases and 4 bases, there was a span of 11 bases. Here the CDR3 DNA reads TGTGCCAGCAGCTTGGATGGAGGTCTTTACGAGCAGTACTTC. Its protein product is CASSLDGGLYEQYF.

For this clone: Other DNA sequences in the sample encode the same CDR3. The J gene is TRBJ1-1, the V gene TRBV15, with 9 positions matching TRBD1. This CDR3 spans 14 amino acids. The V gene end was trimmed by 3 bases and the J gene end by 1 base; junction bases not matched to a gene: 0. Germline CDR1 is LNHNV and CDR2 is YYDKDF (reference sequence). This CDR3 reads CATSRDRGNTEAFF. CDR3 nucleotide sequence: TGTGCCACCAGCAGGGACAGGGGGAACACTGAAGCTTTCTTT.

This sequence joins TRBV28 and TRBJ1-2; 7 nucleotides match TRBD1. This CDR3 region has 15 residues. The germline gives CDR1 MDHEN, CDR2 SYDVKM. The V gene end was trimmed by 4 bases and the J gene end by 5 bases; junction bases not matched to a gene: 10. CDR3 region: CASSSRGRLRYGYTF. CDR3 in DNA: TGTGCCAGCAGTTCGAGGGGGCGATTGAGATATGGCTACACCTTC.

This clone turned up a few times. The chain recombines TRBV30 with TRBJ1-5; 7 nucleotides match TRBD1. The CDR3 runs 13 residues. Germline V gene sequence: CDR1 GTSNPN, CDR2 SVGIG (reference sequence). V shed 5 bases, J shed 0 bases, and the junction held 1 base outside the gene matches. This chain's CDR3 is CAWGQASNQPQHF. The CDR3 DNA reads TGTGCCTGGGGACAGGCTAGCAATCAGCCCCAGCATTTT.

V is TRBV5-1 and J is TRBJ1-2; possibly TRBD1 for D (6 bases). Looked up from germline, CDR1 is SGHRS and CDR2 is YFSETQ. V gave up 4 bases and J gave up 5 bases, with 18 bases separating them. The CDR3 spans 15 residues. The chain's CDR3 is CASSPGQGVFYGYTF. The CDR3 nucleotides are TGCGCCAGCAGCCCGGGACAAGGGGTCTTTTATGGCTACACCTTC.

This chain uses TRBV18 with TRBJ2-5, with TRBD2 matching over 9 bases. V gave up 6 bases and J gave up 3 bases; unmatched junction bases: 2. CDR3 length equals 13 residues. The germline CDR1 and CDR2 sequences are KGHSH and LQKENI. The CDR3 DNA follows: TGTGCCAGCTCCGGACTAGCGAAAGAGACCCAGTACTTC. This gives the protein CASSGLAKETQYF.

The chain has TRBV30 and TRBJ1-6; D might be TRBD1 (6 bases). V lost 2 bases to trimming and J lost 7 bases, with 15 bases between them. CDR1 GTSNPN and CDR2 SVGIG come from the germline V gene (reference sequence). This CDR3 region has 15 residues. CDR3 in amino acids: CAWSSTDRGNSPLHF. CDR3 DNA sequence: TGTGCCTGGAGTTCGACGGACAGAGGGAATTCACCCCTCCACTTT.

The V call is TRBV4-1, the J call TRBJ1-2, with TRBD1 as a possible D gene (6 bases). The CDR3 has 16 residues. V lost 4 bases to trimming and J lost 8 bases, with 23 bases between them. Germline CDR1 reads MGHRA; CDR2 reads YSYEKL. In nucleotides, the CDR3 is TGCGCCAGCAGCCCCCCCACGGGGGGCCCAAGAGAAGGCTACACCTTC. Translating gives CASSPPTGGPREGYTF.